These 10 T cell receptor beta chains originate from one sample sequenced in a study of shared clonotypes between healthy human individuals. This table comes from immunoSEQ multiplex PCR, and its TCRdb copy is limited to in-frame clones, with some not included. Among over a million clones listed, around 74% were seen once. The sample was memory CD4+ T cells sorted from blood. Indicated subset: CD45RA-negative fraction. The source is a man aged 18 to 29 in good health.

In regard to this clone: This sample also contains other DNA sequences that code for the same CDR3. The chain is built from TRBV7-2 and TRBJ2-1, with 7 bases fitting TRBD2. CDR3 size: 15 residues. Unmatched junction bases numbered 2, after V lost 1 base and J lost 2 bases. The germline CDR1 and CDR2 sequences are SGHTA and FQGNSA. The CDR3 nucleotides are TGTGCCAGCAGCTTAGGTGGGAGGGCCTACAATGAGCAGTTCTTC. Translation gives CASSLGGRAYNEQFF.

The chain links TRBV7-9 to TRBJ1-6; TRBD1 is a possible D gene (6 bases). Trimming pared 7 bases from V and 3 bases from J, leaving 13 bases between. The CDR3 covers 15 residues. CDR1 and CDR2 (germline): SEHNR, FQNEAQ (reference sequence). CDR3 sequence: CASTLTGGYNSPLHF. CDR3 nucleotide sequence: TGTGCCAGCACCCTGACAGGAGGCTATAATTCACCCCTCCACTTT.

This chain connects TRBV5-4 to TRBJ2-3, with 10 positions matching TRBD1. V lost 0 bases to trimming and J lost 6 bases; unmatched junction nucleotides: 4. The CDR3 consists of 15 residues. The germline V gene encodes CDR1 SGHNT and CDR2 YYREEE (reference sequence). CDR3 loop: CASSLGTGGKDTQYF. CDR3 DNA sequence: TGTGCCAGCAGCTTGGGGACAGGGGGGAAGGATACGCAGTATTTT. Supplemented by reference TRBV5-4 and TRBJ2-3, the full variable domain reads ETGVTQSPTHLIKTRGQQVTLRCSSQSGHNTVSWYQQALGQGPQFIFQYYREEENGRGNFPPRFSGLQFPNYSSELNVNALELDDSALYLCASSLGTGGKDTQYFGPGTRLTVL.

This chain uses TRBV6-1 with TRBJ1-2; 7 positions agree with TRBD1. CDR1 is MNHNS and CDR2 is SASEGT in the germline V gene. Trimming took 4 bases from V and 4 from J; bases not matched to a gene: 6. The length of the CDR3 is 14 residues. DNA of the CDR3: TGTGCCAGCAGTGCGTCGGGACAGAGCTATGGCTACACCTTC. Translation gives CASSASGQSYGYTF.

This rearrangement joins TRBV18 to TRBJ2-7; D is unresolved. The CDR3 length is 11 residues. CDR1 is KGHSH and CDR2 is LQKENI in the germline V gene. The V gene lost 6 bases and the J gene lost 0 bases, with 3 bases spanning the gap. The CDR3: CASSLSYEQYF. Here the CDR3 DNA reads TGTGCCAGCTCTCTCTCCTACGAGCAGTACTTC.

This rearrangement joins TRBV6-1 to TRBJ2-1; D gene unclear. This CDR3 region has 14 residues. In germline, CDR1 is MNHNS, CDR2 SASEGT. V gave up 5 bases and J gave up 0 bases, with 8 bases separating them. The CDR3, as DNA: TGTGCCAGCAGTATAATCTTCTCCTACAATGAGCAGTTCTTC. Residues: CASSIIFSYNEQFF.

This clone appeared once. V and J are TRBV28 and TRBJ1-6; 9 bases line up with TRBD1. The CDR3 totals 15 residues. The V gene's germline CDR1 is MDHEN and CDR2 SYDVKM. Losses at the gene ends were 2 bases for V and 9 bases for J; bases not matched to a gene: 5. This CDR3 is CASSLGDRVGSPLHF. CDR3 nucleotides: TGTGCCAGCAGTTTAGGGGACAGGGTGGGTTCACCCCTCCACTTT.

The chain uses TRBV5-4 and TRBJ2-1; 9 nucleotides agree with TRBD2. The CDR3 contains 15 residues. V lost 4 bases, J lost 7 bases, and 9 bases stayed unmatched. CDR1 and CDR2 from the germline V gene are SGHNT and YYREEE (reference sequence). For the CDR3, the DNA is TGTGCCAGCAGCCCGCGGGAGGGAGCGGGAAATGAGCAGTTCTTC. It encodes CASSPREGAGNEQFF.

V gene TRBV7-2 combines with J gene TRBJ2-1; D not resolved. Germline-derived CDR1 and CDR2 are SGHTA and FQGNSA. The V end was cut by 3 bases, the J end by 5 bases, with 8 bases between. This CDR3 region has 13 residues. The CDR3 DNA follows: TGTGCCAGCAGCTTTGCTAACAACAATGAGCAGTTCTTC. Translation: CASSFANNNEQFF.

This chain uses TRBV18 with TRBJ1-2, with TRBD1 matching 8 bases. The CDR3 sequence is 13 residues long. V was clipped by 6 bases and J by 8 bases; unmatched bases: 8. CDR1 is KGHSH and CDR2 is LQKENI in the germline V gene. As DNA, the CDR3 is TGTGCCAGCTCCGACAGGGGAAAAGGAGGCTACACCTTC. Residues: CASSDRGKGGYTF.